What follows are 31 T cell receptor beta chains derived from one specimen sequenced in a study of identical twins. From the 5' RACE reads, TCRdb called clonotypes with MiXCR, one entry per CDR3 protein. The sample has around 240,000 distinct CDR3 sequences, about 7% seen once. These same records also appear under a second study, on yellow fever vaccine responses in identical twins.

Source material: memory (CD45RO+) T cells sorted from blood. The source is a woman between 18 and 30 years old in good health.

In its sample, this clonotype was seen a few times. The chain recombines TRBV4-1 with TRBJ2-1; TRBD2 matches at 12 bases. The trim removed 1 base at V and 7 bases at J, leaving 2 bases unmatched. The CDR3 totals 15 residues. The germline gives CDR1 MGHRA, CDR2 YSYEKL. In DNA form, the CDR3 reads TGCGCCAGCAGCCAAGCTAGCGGGGGGGCTAATGAGCAGTTCTTC. Its translation: CASSQASGGANEQFF.

This clonotype was counted only a few times. The chain uses TRBV11-2 and TRBJ1-2; TRBD1 aligns across 7 bases. Germline CDR1 reads SGHAT; CDR2 reads FQNNGV. The CDR3 has 14 residues. The V and J ends lost 1 base and 6 bases, in that order; junction bases with no gene match: 5. DNA for the CDR3: TGTGCCAGCAGCTTAGCAGTAGGGGGCGATGGCTACACCTTC. Its translation is CASSLAVGGDGYTF.

J is TRBJ2-1 and V is TRBV20-1, with D hard to call. The CDR3 has 13 amino acids. The germline gives CDR1 DFQATT, CDR2 SNEGSKA (reference sequence). V lost 0 bases to trimming and J lost 4 bases, with 7 bases between them. The DNA for the CDR3 is TGCAGTGCTAGAGATTTGGAATACAATGAGCAGTTCTTC. The encoded protein is CSARDLEYNEQFF.

This clonotype has only one observation. The conserved final phenylalanine or tryptophan is absent from the CDR3, which likely points to a read error. This rearrangement joins TRBV25-1 to TRBJ2-7; no clear D. CDR1 and CDR2 (germline): MGHDK, SYGVNS. The length of the CDR3 is 12 residues. V was shortened by 3 bases and J by 2 bases, with 5 bases between the two germline ends. The CDR3 loop reads CASSDKAYEQYS. CDR3 DNA: TGTGCCAGCAGTGATAAAGCCTACGAGCAGTACTCC.

This clonotype was detected many times. V and J are TRBV12-3 or TRBV12-4 and TRBJ2-7; 9 positions agree with TRBD1. The V and J ends lost 7 bases and 7 bases, in that order; junction bases with no gene match: 11. The CDR3 loop spans 14 amino acids. The CDR3 spells CASTTGTGRLEQYF. The CDR3, as DNA: TGTGCCAGCACGACCGGGACAGGGCGTTTGGAGCAGTACTTC.

V gene TRBV10-2 combines with J gene TRBJ2-3, with D possibly TRBD1 on 5 matching bases. V lost 10 bases and J lost 6, with 5 bases in between. Germline lookup yields CDR1 WSHSY and CDR2 SAAADI. This CDR3 spans 9 amino acids. The DNA for the CDR3 is TGCGCCAACAGGGATACGCAGTATTTT. Translated: CANRDTQYF.

There are many counts of this clonotype. The chain links TRBV13 to TRBJ1-2; tentatively, D is TRBD1 (5 bases). The CDR3 sequence is 14 residues long. With 4 bases removed from V and 4 bases from J, the gap between germline ends came to 13 bases. Germline V gene data show CDR1 as PRHDT and CDR2 as FYEKMQ (reference sequence). The CDR3 region is CASSYDRGSYGYTF. In DNA, the CDR3 is TGTGCCAGCAGCTATGACAGAGGGAGCTATGGCTACACCTTC.

This clonotype has only a few counts. This chain connects TRBV5-1 to TRBJ1-6; the D is unclear. Germline V gene sequence: CDR1 SGHRS, CDR2 YFSETQ. This CDR3 contains 14 residues. V lost 2 bases to trimming and J lost 8 bases, with 11 bases between them. The CDR3 protein is CASSFWSSDSPLHF. The CDR3 bases are TGCGCCAGCAGCTTTTGGTCTTCGGATTCACCCCTCCACTTT.

The CDR3 is CASSESWADTQYF. CDR3 sequence (DNA): TGTGCCAGCAGTGAATCCTGGGCAGATACGCAGTATTTT. V and J are TRBV6-1 and TRBJ2-3; no clear D gene. The CDR3 totals 13 residues. Germline-derived CDR1 and CDR2 are MNHNS and SASEGT. The V end lost 2 bases, the J end lost 4 bases, and 7 bases lay between the germline ends.

The V call is TRBV24-1, the J call TRBJ2-1, with 8 bases fitting TRBD2. Looked up from germline, CDR1 is KGHDR and CDR2 is SFDVKD. This CDR3 comprises 17 residues. After removal of 4 bases from V and 8 bases from J, the junction contained 15 bases not matched to a gene. The CDR3 DNA follows: TGTGCCACCAGTGACCCGGGCCGCGGCGGGAGGAACGATGAGCAGTTCTTC. Protein sequence: CATSDPGRGGRNDEQFF.

This clonotype was picked up many times. The rearrangement uses TRBV11-2 and TRBJ1-1; 8 bases are shared with TRBD1. Germline trimming cut 3 bases from V and 0 bases from J; bases unmatched to any gene: 6. The CDR3 is made up of 16 amino acids. Germline CDR1 SGHAT, CDR2 FQNNGV. This CDR3 reads CASSLNGQGVNTEAFF. Here the CDR3 DNA reads TGTGCCAGCAGCTTGAACGGACAGGGCGTGAACACTGAAGCTTTCTTT.

This clonotype was recorded at least ten times. This chain links TRBV12-3 or TRBV12-4 with TRBJ2-2, with 15 nucleotides matching TRBD2. This CDR3 is built from 18 residues. The ends lost 6 bases at V and 6 bases at J; junction bases unmatched: 11. CDR3: CASSYRTSGRALAGELFF. Here the CDR3 DNA reads TGTGCCAGCAGCTACCGGACTAGCGGGAGGGCCTTGGCCGGGGAGCTGTTTTTT.

This clonotype has only a few counts. The chain uses TRBV4-2 and TRBJ2-2, with TRBD2 as a possible D gene (5 bases). The CDR3 contains 18 residues. V was pared by 3 bases and J by 1 base, with 18 bases between. The germline CDR1 and CDR2 sequences are LGHNA and YNFKEQ. Written as DNA, the CDR3 is TGTGCCAGCAGCCAGGGTCTAGCAGGCGGCGGGAACACCGGGGAGCTGTTTTTT. Amino acid sequence: CASSQGLAGGGNTGELFF.

The table lists this clonotype with a few counts. V is TRBV5-6 and J is TRBJ2-7; 9 bases align to TRBD1. This CDR3 is built from 13 residues. V was pared by 7 bases and J by 4 bases, with 6 bases of the junction left unmatched. From germline, CDR1 is SGHDT and CDR2 YYEEEE. CDR3: CASARDRDYEQYV. The CDR3 bases are TGTGCCAGCGCACGGGACAGGGATTACGAGCAGTACGTC.

This clonotype was counted many times. The chain links TRBV27 to TRBJ2-1; TRBD2 matches at 12 bases. The CDR3 runs to 16 residues. Germline trimming cut 5 bases from V and 8 bases from J; bases unmatched to any gene: 10. Germline V gene data show CDR1 as MNHEY and CDR2 as SMNVEV (reference sequence). In DNA, the CDR3 is TGTGCCAGCAGTCCCTCTAGCGGGAGGGCCTCCGATGAGCAGTTCTTC. This gives the protein CASSPSSGRASDEQFF.

This clonotype was seen only a few times. The rearrangement links TRBV5-1 to TRBJ2-2, with D perhaps TRBD1 (5 bases). CDR1 is SGHRS and CDR2 is YFSETQ in the germline V gene. V lost 4 bases, J lost 7 bases, and 11 bases lay in between. The CDR3 contains 13 residues. Here the CDR3 reads CASSLGGHGELFF. As DNA, the CDR3 is TGCGCCAGCAGCCTGGGCGGACACGGGGAGCTGTTTTTT.

This clonotype rates as medium-sized. The chain has TRBV24-1 and TRBJ2-1; TRBD2 matches 9 bases. This CDR3 is built from 16 residues. With V trimmed by 3 bases and J by 7 bases, 9 bases remained unmatched. Per the germline V gene, CDR1 is KGHDR and CDR2 is SFDVKD. DNA for the CDR3: TGTGCCACCAGTGATATTAGCGGGGGTTCGGAAAATGAGCAGTTCTTC. As protein: CATSDISGGSENEQFF.

V and J are TRBV20-1 and TRBJ1-6; D is ambiguous. Germline V gene sequence: CDR1 DFQATT, CDR2 SNEGSKA (reference sequence). The CDR3 is made up of 14 amino acids. V shed 4 bases and J shed 0 bases, with 7 bases lying between them. The CDR3 nucleotides are TGCAGTGCTATTGTTCCCTCCTATAATTCACCCCTCCACTTT. Translated, it gives CSAIVPSYNSPLHF.

This chain links TRBV2 with TRBJ2-1, with D possibly matching TRBD2 (5 bases). Germline V gene sequence: CDR1 SNHLY, CDR2 FYNNEI. Trimming took off 7 bases at V and 10 bases at J, with 17 bases between the two ends. The CDR3 sequence is 13 residues long. This CDR3 reads CASTPEAPREQFF. Here the CDR3 DNA reads TGTGCCAGCACCCCGGAGGCCCCTCGAGAGCAGTTCTTC.

This clonotype was observed at least ten times. The chain links TRBV12-3 or TRBV12-4 to TRBJ2-5; D may match TRBD1 or TRBD2 (5 bases each). This CDR3 spans 13 amino acids. Trimming stripped 5 bases from V and 4 bases from J, with 11 bases between. CDR3 coding DNA: TGTGCCAGCAGTCGGGGCACCGGAGAGACCCAGTACTTC. Its protein product is CASSRGTGETQYF.

This clonotype was detected only once. This chain links TRBV10-3 with TRBJ2-7; 7 bases align to TRBD1. Germline-derived CDR1 and CDR2 are ENHRY and SYGVKD. The CDR3 has 13 residues. The CDR3 reads CTAAQGSGYEQYV. The CDR3 bases are TGTACCGCCGCACAGGGGTCTGGCTACGAGCAGTACGTC.

Ten or more counts support this clonotype. V and J are TRBV3-1 and TRBJ1-6, with D hard to call. Germline CDR1 is LGHDT and CDR2 is YNNKEL (reference sequence). The CDR3 sequence is 14 residues long. Trimming left V 4 bases short and J 7 bases short, with 11 bases between. This CDR3 is CASSREVGNSPLHF. The CDR3 bases are TGTGCCAGCAGCCGCGAGGTGGGGAATTCACCCCTCCACTTT. Full variable domain (rest looked up from reference TRBV3-1 and TRBJ1-6): DTAVSQTPKYLVTQMGNDKSIKCEQNLGHDTMYWYKQDSKKFLKIMFSYNNKELIINETVPNRFSPKSPDKAHLNLHINSLELGDSAVYFCASSREVGNSPLHFGNGTRLTVT.

V and J are TRBV6-6 and TRBJ2-3; D is unresolved. The CDR3 consists of 11 residues. The V end lost 6 bases, the J end lost 5 bases, and 6 bases lay between the germline ends. Per the germline V gene, CDR1 is MNHNY and CDR2 is SVGAGI (reference sequence). The CDR3 is CASRYLDTQYF. CDR3 DNA: TGTGCCAGCAGGTACCTAGATACGCAGTATTTT.

This clonotype was detected many times. The chain couples TRBV7-9 to TRBJ1-2; D perhaps matches TRBD1 (6 bases). V lost 5 bases and J lost 7, with 14 bases in between. CDR3 length equals 13 residues. Germline V gene data show CDR1 as SEHNR and CDR2 as FQNEAQ (reference sequence). In DNA, the CDR3 is TGTGCCAGCAGCGCGACGAGGGGGTTTGGCTACACCTTC. This gives the protein CASSATRGFGYTF.

This clonotype has at least ten counts. DNA of the CDR3: TGTGCCAGCAGCTTAACGAGGAGGGGCTCCTACAATGAGCAGTTCTTC. As protein: CASSLTRRGSYNEQFF. This chain uses TRBV7-3 with TRBJ2-1; weak D call: TRBD2 (6 bases). Germline lookup yields CDR1 SGHTA and CDR2 FQGTGA. The CDR3 loop spans 16 amino acids. V lost 0 bases and J lost 0, with 9 bases in between.

The chain employs TRBV28 and TRBJ2-1; TRBD1 matches at 8 bases. CDR1 and CDR2 from the germline V gene are MDHEN and SYDVKM. With V trimmed by 2 bases and J by 12 bases, 12 bases remained unmatched. The CDR3 extends over 15 amino acids. This chain's CDR3 is CASSLGDRTLQGQFF. DNA for the CDR3: TGTGCCAGCAGTTTAGGGGACAGGACCTTACAAGGGCAGTTCTTC.

The chain is built from TRBV18 and TRBJ1-1; 7 bases map to TRBD1. The CDR3 is made up of 15 amino acids. Germline CDR1 reads KGHSH; CDR2 reads LQKENI. V trimming: 0 bases; J trimming: 1 base; junction bases outside the gene matches: 2. Written as DNA, the CDR3 is TGTGCCAGCTCACCACCGGCAGGGGGGAACACTGAAGCTTTCTTT. Its translation is CASSPPAGGNTEAFF.

This rearrangement joins TRBV29-1 to TRBJ2-5, with 7 bases that match TRBD2. V lost 1 base and J lost 4; bases outside the gene matches: 0. In germline, CDR1 is SQVTM, CDR2 ANQGSEA. The CDR3 loop spans 12 amino acids. The CDR3 loop is CSVEAGGETQYF. The CDR3 nucleotides are TGCAGCGTTGAAGCGGGAGGAGAGACCCAGTACTTC.

This clonotype was counted ten times or more. The V and J genes are TRBV5-1 and TRBJ1-4; 10 nucleotides agree with TRBD1. The CDR3 has 17 residues. The germline V gene encodes CDR1 SGHRS and CDR2 YFSETQ. V trimming: 0 bases; J trimming: 5 bases; junction bases outside the gene matches: 7. The CDR3 region has the DNA TGCGCCAGCAGCTTGGGACAGGGGGCAGTTGGGAATGAAAAACTGTTTTTT. It yields the protein CASSLGQGAVGNEKLFF. Combining the CDR3 with reference TRBV5-1 and TRBJ1-4 gives the whole variable domain KAGVTQTPRYLIKTRGQQVTLSCSPISGHRSVSWYQQTPGQGLQFLFEYFSETQRNKGNFPGRFSGRQFSNSRSEMNVSTLELGDSALYLCASSLGQGAVGNEKLFFGSGTQLSVL.

The sample holds one count of this clonotype. A read error may be the cause here, since a much bigger clone is one base away. The chain employs TRBV4-1 and TRBJ2-7; D not resolved. The CDR3 spans 15 residues. Germline values: CDR1 MGHRA, CDR2 YSYEKL. The germline V and J ends were trimmed by 0 bases and 3 bases, with 12 bases remaining between them. The CDR3 region has the DNA TGCGCCAGCAGCCAAGAATGGCTCATGGGCTACGAGCAGTACGTC. This sequence encodes CASSQEWLMGYEQYV.

The chain carries TRBV27 and TRBJ1-2; D is unclear. The CDR3 runs 13 residues. Trimming shortened V by 5 bases and J by 4 bases, and 11 bases separated the two germline ends. Germline loops: CDR1 MNHEY, CDR2 SMNVEV (reference sequence). CDR3 nucleotide sequence: TGTGCCAGCAGTACGGCCGCGGGCTATGGCTACACCTTC. The encoded protein is CASSTAAGYGYTF.